The TCR beta chain described here comes from a study of blood T cell repertoires in COVID-19. In the authors' workflow: Amplifying reference gene primers gave estimates of nucleated cell counts. Some clones are missing from TCRdb's copy, which holds only in-frame ones; the method was immunoSEQ multiplex PCR. That table is the source of V, J and clone size, and D and trimming were worked out from the DNA. The sample consists of hundreds of thousands of clones, roughly 91% of them appearing once. The study assigned cohorts using participant-reported clinical history. The CDR3 is 15 amino acids. CDR1 and CDR2 from the germline V gene are SEHNR and FQNEAQ (reference sequence). V was cut by 4 bases and J by 3 bases, with 12 bases left in between.

The receptor was derived from a man aged 35 to 55 who had recovered from COVID-19. Sequences were obtained from PBMCs or T cells enriched from blood (not recorded which). The rearrangement joins TRBV7-9 to TRBJ1-4; no clear D gene. The CDR3 region is CASSSSTSANEKLFF. For the CDR3, the DNA is TGTGCCAGCAGCTCATCAACGTCGGCTAATGAAAAACTGTTTTTT.